This TCR beta chain derives from a study of shared clonotypes between healthy human individuals (TCRdb year 2020). General notes on the study: The cohort included three men and a couple of women between 18 and 49 years of age. Leukapheresis yielded between about 0.94 and 8.9 billion PBMCs per donor. For each donor, three plates each were used for CD4 naive and CD4 memory, two plates were used for CD8 naive, and one plate was used for CD8 memory. The study deeply sequenced blood TCR repertoires of about five healthy adults to estimate repertoire size and the extent of clonotype sharing between individuals. To increase sequencing depth and limit assay-specific biases, TCR repertoire library preparation and sequencing were carried out by different laboratories using diverse techniques.

General conclusions and limits of the study: Sampling was restricted to blood, and TCR repertoires in tissues likely differ from the TCR repertoires found in blood. Clonotypes shared by all four sorted-subset donors showed higher generation probabilities than non-shared clonotypes. Larger estimated clonotype richness was generally found for naive subsets than for memory subsets. Because the study included only a small number of donors, the genetic and exposure-history diversity represented was limited. Across four donors, about 4.5% of naive CD4, around 3.3% of naive CD8, about 2.3% of memory CD4, and under 0.45% of memory CD8 clonotypes were shared. Incomplete sequencing was indicated by rarefaction of sorted-subset datasets, despite the large sequencing depth. Based on pairwise subsampling, the degree of clonotype sharing among donors was expected to be affected by sequencing depth.

Using the deep immunoSEQ assay, multiplex PCR amplified TCR CDR3 regions from genomic DNA. Extracted genomic DNA from each cell subset was distributed evenly across all wells of several immunoSEQ 96-well plates, and each plate was treated as a replicate. For sorted subsets, each replicate PCR was loaded with about 0.2 ug genomic DNA, equivalent to approximately 33,000 T cell genomes. Purified libraries were quantified with a Qubit 3.0 fluorometer, sized on a Bioanalyzer 2100, and re-quantified with the KAPA Library Quantification kit. Every immunoSEQ 96-well plate was sequenced on a separate single-read 150-cycle Illumina NextSeq 550 flow cell. Concerning the study's data processing: The immunoSEQ output contained only junctional sequences without quality scores, so filtering could not match that applied to full-length reads. Sequences were annotated with PyIR, a Python wrapper for IgBLAST v1.9, and V/J genes and CDR3 were assigned using IMGT germline references. Reads were filtered out if the reads had weak V/J assignments (E-value above 1e-6), no CDR3, stop codons, out-of-frame junctions, or ambiguous translated residues. V3J clonotypes were defined by identical inferred V gene, J gene, and CDR3 amino acid sequence. The percentage overlap between two repertoires was calculated by dividing the number of shared unique clonotypes by the size of the smaller repertoire. Three approaches were used to assess repertoire richness: RTK rarefaction, the Chao1 estimator, and Recon v2.1 estimates of unobserved clonotypes. OLGA was used to compute generation probabilities for all TCRbeta clonotypes that the gDNA method yielded from a few donors. TCRdb mirrors the immuneACCESS table, restricted to in-frame sequences. Some clones are absent from its copies; in checked studies, under half trace to an unresolved V gene, and the reason for the others is unknown. V and J calls and clone size follow that table, whereas D and trimming were derived from the DNA. Recorded for this sample are roughly 2.1 million clones; just over 90% of them occurred a single time. 1.5% to 2% of the sample is taken by the ten largest.

About this clone itself: No antigen is known for it. It has no much larger one-base neighbor in the sample; base qualities were not kept.

CD8 naive samples were obtained by positive selection for CCR7 among CD45RO-negative cells, yielding a CD45RA+CCR7+ population from which TemRA cells were excluded. Healthy HIV-negative adults with no recently reported acute infections or vaccinations were included as donors. Every donor was a Caucasian adult residing in Nashville, Tennessee, USA. After blood collection by leukapheresis, PBMCs were isolated using Ficoll-Histopaque density gradient centrifugation and then cryopreserved in the vapor phase of liquid nitrogen. Analytical flow cytometry was used to check the purity and quantity of each magnetically sorted T cell population. Each sorted fraction had its genomic DNA isolated and then quantified by UV absorbance on a Nanodrop 2000c. The CDR3 runs 15 amino acids, cysteine and phenylalanine included. CDR3 DNA is the only sequence kept; it has 45 bases, read in frame from the first base. V drops 4 bases and J drops 2 bases, leaving 14 bases in between. The CDR1 and CDR2 encoded by the germline V gene are MNHEY and SVGAGI.

The chain uses TRBV6-5 and TRBJ2-5; the D element could tentatively be TRBD1 or TRBD2, as 5 bases agree for each. The source of this sequence is a man between 18 and 29 years old in good health. Some clones in this sample may be carry-over from other donors' samples. Specimen: naive CD8+ T cells from PBMCs. Reading the label with the study, this specimen's cell subset or site is: CD45RA+CCR7+. The CDR3 protein: CASSWGSAPQETQYF. The nucleotide sequence reads TGTGCCAGCAGTTGGGGGTCAGCTCCACAAGAGACCCAGTACTTC.